This is a list of T cell receptor beta chains from one sample in a study of cytomegalovirus exposure and HLA in healthy donors. Clones were sequenced by immunoSEQ multiplex PCR, and TCRdb holds only the in-frame ones, with some missing. The sample carries roughly 84,000 clones, approximately 90% recorded once. The specimen sequenced was PBMCs. The receptors were sampled from a man aged 30 to 39 in good health and CMV-seronegative. The CDR3 runs from the conserved cysteine through the conserved F or W. Fields, in order: V gene, clone size, J gene, D gene, CDR3 protein, CDR3 DNA. A D gene is named only where the DNA matches it firmly. Size tells how often a clone was seen (once, few, many) or the class of an expanded clone, and some rows leave it out.

v_gene: TRBV9; abundance: NA; j_gene: TRBJ2-5; d_gene: TRBD1; CDR3aa: CASNEGQGIRETQYF; CDR3nt: TGTGCCAGCAACGAGGGACAGGGGATTCGAGAGACCCAGTACTTC
v_gene: TRBV5-1; abundance: NA; j_gene: TRBJ1-1; d_gene: NA; CDR3aa: CASSFAGNTEAFF; CDR3nt: TGCGCCAGCAGCTTTGCGGGGAACACTGAAGCTTTCTTT
v_gene: TRBV2; abundance: once; j_gene: TRBJ2-7; d_gene: TRBD2; CDR3aa: CASSVSQLAGFSYEQYF; CDR3nt: TGTGCCAGCAGTGTCTCGCAACTAGCGGGGTTCTCCTACGAGCAGTACTTC
v_gene: TRBV4-1; abundance: NA; j_gene: TRBJ1-2; d_gene: TRBD1; CDR3aa: CASSRPRERTGDDYGYTF; CDR3nt: TGCGCCAGCAGCCGCCCCAGGGAACGGACAGGGGATGACTATGGCTACACCTTC
v_gene: TRBV11-2; abundance: NA; j_gene: TRBJ2-7; d_gene: TRBD1; CDR3aa: CASRTRDSSYEQYF; CDR3nt: TGTGCCAGCAGAACGAGGGACAGCTCCTACGAGCAGTACTTC
v_gene: TRBV13; abundance: NA; j_gene: TRBJ1-1; d_gene: TRBD1; CDR3aa: CASSNRDRVNTEAFF; CDR3nt: TGTGCCAGCAGCAATCGGGACAGGGTAAACACTGAAGCTTTCTTT
v_gene: TRBV28; abundance: NA; j_gene: TRBJ2-1; d_gene: TRBD2; CDR3aa: CASSLSLFLAGTSSYNEQFF; CDR3nt: TGTGCCAGCAGTTTAAGTCTCTTCCTGGCGGGGACTAGCTCCTACAATGAGCAGTTCTTC
v_gene: TRBV6-5; abundance: NA; j_gene: TRBJ2-1; d_gene: TRBD2; CDR3aa: CASSYSAGEGNEQFF; CDR3nt: TGTGCCAGCAGTTACTCGGCGGGAGAGGGGAATGAGCAGTTCTTC
v_gene: TRBV6-1; abundance: NA; j_gene: TRBJ2-4; d_gene: TRBD1; CDR3aa: CASSGTGGGQNIQYF; CDR3nt: TGTGCCAGCAGTGGGACAGGGGGCGGCCAAAACATTCAGTACTTC
v_gene: TRBV25-1; abundance: NA; j_gene: TRBJ2-7; d_gene: NA; CDR3aa: CASSESYPYYEQYF; CDR3nt: TGTGCCAGCAGTGAATCCTACCCGTACTACGAGCAGTACTTC
v_gene: TRBV19; abundance: NA; j_gene: TRBJ2-3; d_gene: NA; CDR3aa: CASSISGGRPDTQYF; CDR3nt: TGTGCCAGTAGTATATCAGGTGGGAGGCCAGATACGCAGTATTTT
v_gene: TRBV29-1; abundance: NA; j_gene: TRBJ2-7; d_gene: TRBD2; CDR3aa: CSVVGGRPHEQYF; CDR3nt: TGCAGCGTTGTGGGCGGGAGGCCCCACGAGCAGTACTTC
v_gene: TRBV5-1; abundance: NA; j_gene: TRBJ2-7; d_gene: TRBD2; CDR3aa: CASSLTSGSQYF; CDR3nt: TGCGCCAGCAGCTTGACAAGCGGGAGTCAGTACTTC
v_gene: TRBV18; abundance: NA; j_gene: TRBJ2-7; d_gene: TRBD1; CDR3aa: CASSPPSGTGILYEQYF; CDR3nt: TGTGCCAGCTCACCACCGTCCGGGACAGGAATACTCTACGAGCAGTACTTC
v_gene: TRBV7-9; abundance: NA; j_gene: TRBJ2-5; d_gene: NA; CDR3aa: CASSLGTRRETQYF; CDR3nt: TGTGCCAGCAGCTTAGGGACTCGAAGAGAGACCCAGTACTTC
v_gene: TRBV19; abundance: few; j_gene: TRBJ2-7; d_gene: TRBD1; CDR3aa: CASRNTGTGSYEQYF; CDR3nt: TGTGCCAGTCGAAACACCGGGACAGGGAGTTACGAGCAGTACTTC
v_gene: TRBV19; abundance: NA; j_gene: TRBJ2-7; d_gene: TRBD1; CDR3aa: CASTMATDRVYEQYF; CDR3nt: TGTGCCAGTACCATGGCAACGGACAGGGTGTACGAGCAGTACTTC
v_gene: TRBV2; abundance: few; j_gene: TRBJ2-7; d_gene: NA; CDR3aa: CASSEATGNEQYF; CDR3nt: TGTGCCAGCAGTGAAGCAACGGGGAACGAGCAGTACTTC
v_gene: TRBV9; abundance: NA; j_gene: TRBJ1-1; d_gene: NA; CDR3aa: CASSVVMNTEAFF; CDR3nt: TGTGCCAGCAGCGTAGTTATGAACACTGAAGCTTTCTTT
v_gene: TRBV5-1; abundance: NA; j_gene: TRBJ2-7; d_gene: TRBD2; CDR3aa: CASSRLAGGDYEQYF; CDR3nt: TGCGCCAGCAGCAGACTAGCGGGAGGAGACTACGAGCAGTACTTC
v_gene: TRBV5-4; abundance: NA; j_gene: TRBJ1-1; d_gene: TRBD1; CDR3aa: CASSRDRDTEAFF; CDR3nt: TGTGCCAGCAGCCGGGACAGGGACACTGAAGCTTTCTTT
v_gene: TRBV30; abundance: once; j_gene: TRBJ1-3; d_gene: NA; CDR3aa: CAWARTSGNTIYF; CDR3nt: TGTGCCTGGGCCCGTACTTCTGGAAACACCATATATTTT
v_gene: TRBV6-5; abundance: NA; j_gene: TRBJ1-6; d_gene: TRBD1; CDR3aa: CASSARQGANSPLHF; CDR3nt: TGTGCCAGCAGTGCCCGACAGGGGGCTAATTCACCCCTCCACTTT
v_gene: TRBV12-5; abundance: NA; j_gene: TRBJ1-2; d_gene: NA; CDR3aa: CASGLVLGGVAGNGYTF; CDR3nt: TGTGCTAGTGGTTTGGTACTCGGAGGGGTTGCGGGCAATGGCTACACCTTC
v_gene: TRBV19; abundance: NA; j_gene: TRBJ1-3; d_gene: NA; CDR3aa: CASSYLGATGNTIYF; CDR3nt: TGTGCCAGTAGTTACCTGGGGGCGACTGGAAACACCATATATTTT
v_gene: TRBV28; abundance: NA; j_gene: TRBJ1-1; d_gene: TRBD1; CDR3aa: CATNTQGVTEAFF; CDR3nt: TGTGCCACCAATACACAGGGGGTCACTGAAGCTTTCTTT
v_gene: TRBV11-2; abundance: NA; j_gene: TRBJ2-3; d_gene: NA; CDR3aa: CASSSADTQYF; CDR3nt: TGTGCCAGCAGTAGCGCAGATACGCAGTATTTT
v_gene: TRBV30; abundance: NA; j_gene: TRBJ2-1; d_gene: TRBD2; CDR3aa: CAWIPTGGGTSSYNEQFF; CDR3nt: TGTGCCTGGATCCCCACCGGCGGGGGGACTAGCTCCTACAATGAGCAGTTCTTC
v_gene: TRBV28; abundance: NA; j_gene: TRBJ1-5; d_gene: NA; CDR3aa: CASSSILFRGRNQPQHF; CDR3nt: TGTGCCAGCAGTTCTATTTTGTTCAGGGGCCGCAATCAGCCCCAGCATTTT
v_gene: TRBV28; abundance: NA; j_gene: TRBJ1-2; d_gene: NA; CDR3aa: CASKLPGDQEGYGYTF; CDR3nt: TGTGCCAGCAAACTTCCGGGCGACCAGGAGGGCTATGGCTACACCTTC
v_gene: TRBV7-6; abundance: NA; j_gene: TRBJ2-7; d_gene: TRBD1; CDR3aa: CASSLIGRDSHEQYF; CDR3nt: TGTGCCAGCAGCTTAATAGGCCGGGACAGCCACGAGCAGTACTTC
v_gene: TRBV7-9; abundance: few; j_gene: TRBJ1-5; d_gene: NA; CDR3aa: CASSTDSNQPQHF; CDR3nt: TGTGCCAGCAGCACAGATAGCAATCAGCCCCAGCATTTT
v_gene: TRBV4-1; abundance: NA; j_gene: TRBJ2-7; d_gene: TRBD2; CDR3aa: CASSTIQSGSPYEQYF; CDR3nt: TGCGCCAGCAGCACCATCCAAAGCGGGAGTCCCTACGAGCAGTACTTC
v_gene: TRBV20-1; abundance: NA; j_gene: TRBJ1-2; d_gene: NA; CDR3aa: CSARDLGYTF; CDR3nt: TGCAGTGCTAGAGATCTCGGCTACACCTTC
v_gene: TRBV30; abundance: NA; j_gene: TRBJ1-1; d_gene: TRBD1; CDR3aa: CAWMWQGAGTEAFF; CDR3nt: TGTGCCTGGATGTGGCAGGGGGCAGGTACTGAAGCTTTCTTT
v_gene: TRBV5-1; abundance: few; j_gene: TRBJ1-1; d_gene: TRBD1; CDR3aa: CASSLLGGSGTEAFF; CDR3nt: TGCGCCAGCAGCTTGCTAGGGGGCTCGGGCACTGAAGCTTTCTTT
v_gene: TRBV15; abundance: few; j_gene: TRBJ1-2; d_gene: NA; CDR3aa: CATSREVQGRGVYGYTF; CDR3nt: TGTGCCACCAGCAGAGAGGTTCAGGGGCGAGGGGTTTATGGCTACACCTTC
v_gene: TRBV5-1; abundance: NA; j_gene: TRBJ2-7; d_gene: TRBD1; CDR3aa: CASSWTGTGGEQYF; CDR3nt: TGCGCCAGCAGCTGGACCGGGACAGGGGGCGAGCAGTACTTC